The T cell receptor beta chain under discussion was sequenced for a study of T cell responses to AZD1222 COVID-19 vaccine (dated by TCRdb to about 2021). About the study as a whole: AZD1222 recipients with second doses at about 4 weeks or about 12 weeks were pooled, because spike-specific TCR depth and breadth did not differ between schedules. TCR sequencing was performed for roughly 250 trial participants, of whom some 200 were given two doses of AZD1222 and approximately 26 were given two doses of MenACWY control vaccine. Trial participants were enrolled by age into subgroups of 18-55, 56-69 and 70-plus years, and around 150, 28 and 57 TCR-sequenced participants, respectively, were included in these subgroups. On the study overall, not on this receptor specifically: In the small 56-69-year group, the increase in depth fell short of significance, most likely because of low power. Because no day 14 peak-response samples were available, repertoires were characterized only after the peak T cell response. Vaccine-associated CD4 TCRs spanned the whole spike protein, with dominant responses in regions 160-218 and 743-854. Epitopes outside the regions mutated in the B.1.351 and B.1.1.7 variants were reportedly recognized by nearly half of the unique spike-specific TCRs. After two AZD1222 doses, spike-specific TCR breadth and depth were significantly higher than at day 0 and than in MenACWY recipients. Conclusions about previously exposed vaccinees are limited, since just five to seven AZD1222 recipients were seropositive for SARS-CoV-2 at baseline. Participants were mostly white British and included more females than males, and it was suggested by the authors that clonal diversity may have been underestimated.

The CDR3 regions of human TCRbeta chains were analyzed by immunosequencing. For the original study's pipeline: Repertoire TCRs were matched against a reference library of SARS-CoV-2-specific TCRs generated with the MIRA antigen-specificity platform. Breadth was defined as the fraction of unique TCRs that were SARS-CoV-2-associated, and depth was defined as the fraction of total T cells that were SARS-CoV-2-associated. Each spike-specific TCR was assigned to its reactive spike region and to a CD4 or CD8 class using the MIRA data. Log10-transformed breadth and depth values were compared by one-way ANOVA with Sidak's multiple comparisons tests. Held by TCRdb, this immuneACCESS table contains in-frame sequences only and omits some clones. Under half of the omission traces to an unresolved V gene where checked; the cause of the rest is unknown. V, J and clone size are taken as reported in that table, and D and trimming were inferred from the DNA itself. The sample table shows around 110,000 clones, and roughly 90% are seen once. The top ten clonotypes cover around 6.7% of the sample.

The sample's time point label is to be understood as: baseline before first vaccination. The vaccinee samples were drawn from two UK trials, COV001 and COV002, one of which was a single-blind randomized controlled phase 2/3 trial testing AZD1222 (ChAdOx1 nCoV-19) in healthy adults. Trial participant PBMC samples were collected at day 0 and day 28 after the second dose for TCRbeta chain sequencing. The germline V gene specifies ENHRY as CDR1 and SYGVKD as CDR2. Cut back by 6 bases and 0 bases, the V and J ends lie 11 bases apart. Inclusive of the bounding cysteine and phenylalanine, the CDR3 is 14 residues long. CDR3 DNA only is kept here, 42 bases in frame from base 1. To note about this clone: No antigen is known for it. Base qualities are not recorded, but no much larger clone differs from it by a single base.

Sample: peripheral blood, taken on day 0 of AZD1222 vaccination. This receptor was obtained from an adult in good health. The sequence joins TRBV10-3 to TRBJ1-2; 6 matching bases give a weak D call of TRBD1. CDR3 reads: CAIRAGQSNYGYTF. The nucleotide sequence is TGTGCCATCAGGGCGGGACAATCTAACTATGGCTACACCTTC.